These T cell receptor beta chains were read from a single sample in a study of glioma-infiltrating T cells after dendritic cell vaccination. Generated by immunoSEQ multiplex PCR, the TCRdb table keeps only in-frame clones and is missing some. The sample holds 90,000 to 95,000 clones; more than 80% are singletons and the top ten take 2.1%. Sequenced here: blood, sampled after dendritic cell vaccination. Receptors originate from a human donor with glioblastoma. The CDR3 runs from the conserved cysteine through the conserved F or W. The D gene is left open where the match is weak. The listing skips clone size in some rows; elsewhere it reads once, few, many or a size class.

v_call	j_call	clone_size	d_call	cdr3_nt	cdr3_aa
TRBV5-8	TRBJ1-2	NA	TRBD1	TGTGCCAGCAGCCTCCAGGGGGAGAACTATGGCTACACCTTC	CASSLQGENYGYTF
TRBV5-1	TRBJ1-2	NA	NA	TGCGCCAGCAGCTTGAGGTTCGGGGGGCTCTATGGCTACACCTTC	CASSLRFGGLYGYTF
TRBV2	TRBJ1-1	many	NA	TGTGCCAGCGACAGAAACACTGAAGCTTTCTTT	CASDRNTEAFF
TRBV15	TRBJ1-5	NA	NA	TGTGCCACCAGCAGGTCGACTGGAGATAGCAATCAGCCCCAGCATTTT	CATSRSTGDSNQPQHF
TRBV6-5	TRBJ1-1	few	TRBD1	TGTGCCAGCAGTTACTCGAGACAGGGTAGGACTGAAGCTTTCTTT	CASSYSRQGRTEAFF
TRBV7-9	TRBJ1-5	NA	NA	TGTGCCAGCAGTTACAACACAGGAGATCAGCCCCAGCATTTT	CASSYNTGDQPQHF
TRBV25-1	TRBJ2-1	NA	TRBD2	TGTGCCAGCAGTGCCTCTTGGGCGGGGGGGGATGAGCAGTTCTTC	CASSASWAGGDEQFF
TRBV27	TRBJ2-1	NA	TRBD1	TGTGCCAGCAGACAGGGGGCACGAACTGAGCAGTTCTTC	CASRQGARTEQFF
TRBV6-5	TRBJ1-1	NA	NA	TGTGCCAGCAGTATTGCTCAGTGGCGGACTGAAGCTTTCTTT	CASSIAQWRTEAFF
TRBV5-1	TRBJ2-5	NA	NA	TGCGCCAGCAGCCCGGGGTGGAGGGCAAGAGAGACCCAGTACTTC	CASSPGWRARETQYF
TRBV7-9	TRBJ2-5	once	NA	TGTGCCAGCAGCCGGGGTACATCGGAGCAAGAGACCCAGTACTTC	CASSRGTSEQETQYF
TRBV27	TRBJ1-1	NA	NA	TGTGCCAGCAGTTTTAGTCCCTGGAGGGAAGCTTTCTTT	CASSFSPWREAFF
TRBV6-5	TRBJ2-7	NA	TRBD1	TGTGCCAGCAGGTTGGGACAGCTTTACGAGCAGTACTTC	CASRLGQLYEQYF
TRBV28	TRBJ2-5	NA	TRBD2	TGTGCCAGCTCAACTTTCACTAGCGGGGGGAAAGAGACCCAGTACTTC	CASSTFTSGGKETQYF
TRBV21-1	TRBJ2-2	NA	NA	TGTGCCAGCAGCAAAGGGGCAGGGCCCACCGGGGAGCTGTTTTTT	CASSKGAGPTGELFF
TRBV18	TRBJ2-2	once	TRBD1	TGTGCCAGCTCACCAGGACAGGGGGGACCGAACACCGGGGAGCTGTTTTTT	CASSPGQGGPNTGELFF
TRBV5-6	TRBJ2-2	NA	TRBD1	TGTGCCAGCAGCTTTTATGGACAGGTAGTCGGGGAGCTGTTTTTT	CASSFYGQVVGELFF
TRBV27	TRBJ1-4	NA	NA	TGTGCCAGCAGTTTGACAGCTTATGAAAAACTGTTTTTT	CASSLTAYEKLFF
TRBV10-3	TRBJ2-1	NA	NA	TGTGCCATCAGTGGGGAGACCGGGACTCCCAGGGCCAATGAGCAGTTCTTC	CAISGETGTPRANEQFF
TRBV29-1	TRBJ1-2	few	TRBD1	TGCAGCGTTGGGACAGGGGCTGACGGCTACACCTTC	CSVGTGADGYTF
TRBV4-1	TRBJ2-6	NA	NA	TGCGCCAGCAAAAAACAGGGCTCTGGGGCCAACGTCCTGACTTTC	CASKKQGSGANVLTF
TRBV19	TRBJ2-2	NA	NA	TGTGCCAGTAGTATACAGGCACCCGGGGAGCTGTTTTTT	CASSIQAPGELFF
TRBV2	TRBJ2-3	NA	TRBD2	TGTGCCAGCAGTCCTAAACTAGCGGGACGGGTAGATACGCAGTATTTT	CASSPKLAGRVDTQYF
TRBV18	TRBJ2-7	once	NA	TGTGCCAGCTCAACTGGAGCGTACGAGCAGTACTTC	CASSTGAYEQYF
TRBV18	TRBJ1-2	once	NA	TGTGCCAGCTCACCTAACCCGGTTGGGGGCGCGGGCTATGGCTACACCTTC	CASSPNPVGGAGYGYTF
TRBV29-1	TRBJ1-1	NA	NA	TGCAGCGTCCTACTGGGAAGGCGGGGGGACACTGAAGCTTTCTTT	CSVLLGRRGDTEAFF
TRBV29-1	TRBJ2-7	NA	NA	TGCAGCGCTGAGGGACTGTTGGGCTCCGAGCAGTACTTC	CSAEGLLGSEQYF
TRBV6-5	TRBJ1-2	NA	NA	TGTGCCAGCCGCCGACAATTCTATGGCTACACCTTC	CASRRQFYGYTF
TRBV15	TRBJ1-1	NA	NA	TGTGCCACCAGCCCTGGGGGGACGATGAACACTGAAGCTTTCTTT	CATSPGGTMNTEAFF
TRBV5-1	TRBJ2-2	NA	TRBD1	TGCGCCAGCAGCTTGTGGGTACAGGGGGCAATCGGGGACACCGGGGAGCTGTTTTTT	CASSLWVQGAIGDTGELFF
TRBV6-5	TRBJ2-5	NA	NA	TGTGCCAGCAGGGTCGGGGAGACCCAGTACTTC	CASRVGETQYF
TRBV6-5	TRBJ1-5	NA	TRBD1	TGTGCCAGCAGGAGACAGGGGGCTGGTCAGCCCCAGCATTTT	CASRRQGAGQPQHF
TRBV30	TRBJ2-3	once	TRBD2	TGTGCCTGGAGCGCGATAGCGGGAGGGCAGTATTTT	CAWSAIAGGQYF
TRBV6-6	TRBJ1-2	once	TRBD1	TGTGCCAGCAGTCCCGGGACAGGGGTTGACTACACCTTC	CASSPGTGVDYTF
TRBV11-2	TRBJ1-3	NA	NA	TGTGCCAGCAGCCAGGGGGGAAACACCATATATTTT	CASSQGGNTIYF
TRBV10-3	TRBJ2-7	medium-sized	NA	TGTGCCATCAGTGAGTCTAGGGGCAGGCTCATCTACGAGCAGTACTTC	CAISESRGRLIYEQYF
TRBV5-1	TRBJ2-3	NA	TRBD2	TGCGCCAGCAGCTTGGGAGCGGGGGGATACACAGATACGCAGTATTTT	CASSLGAGGYTDTQYF
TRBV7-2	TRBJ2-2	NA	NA	TGTGCCAGCAGCTTAGATCGTCCGGGAGCCGGGGAGCTGTTTTTT	CASSLDRPGAGELFF
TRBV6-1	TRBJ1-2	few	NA	TGTGCCAGCAGTTCGCGACAGACCTATGGCTACACCTTC	CASSSRQTYGYTF
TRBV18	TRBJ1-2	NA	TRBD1	TGTGCCAGCTCACCTGGGACAGGGGGCGCCTATGGCTACACCTTC	CASSPGTGGAYGYTF
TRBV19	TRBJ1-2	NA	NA	TGTGCCAGTTCTCCCGAGGGTCCCTCGAATAGTGGCTATGGCTACACCTTC	CASSPEGPSNSGYGYTF
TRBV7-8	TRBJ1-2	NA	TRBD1	TGTGCCAGCAGCTTAGCGTGGGGACAGGGGGACTATGGCTACACCTTC	CASSLAWGQGDYGYTF
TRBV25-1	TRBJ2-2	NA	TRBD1	TGTGCCAGCAGTGAACCCCCAGGGACAGGGAACGCCGGGGAGCTGTTTTTT	CASSEPPGTGNAGELFF
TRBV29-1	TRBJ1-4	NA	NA	TGCAGCGTTGAATCGGGTAGTGCAAAACTGTTTTTT	CSVESGSAKLFF
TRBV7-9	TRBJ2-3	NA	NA	TGTGCCAGCAGCTTAGGGGAGAGAGGCACAGATACGCAGTATTTT	CASSLGERGTDTQYF
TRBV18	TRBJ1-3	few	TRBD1	TGTGCCAGCTCACCATATGACAGGGGGCCGGACACCATATATTTT	CASSPYDRGPDTIYF
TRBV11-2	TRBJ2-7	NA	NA	TGTGCCAGCAGCTTTGCGGGGATGTCCTACGAGCAGTACTTC	CASSFAGMSYEQYF
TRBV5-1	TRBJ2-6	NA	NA	TGCGCCAGCAGCTTCGTTAGCTCTGGGGCCAACGTCCTGACTTTC	CASSFVSSGANVLTF
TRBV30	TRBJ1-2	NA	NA	TGTGCCTGGAGAGCTAGGCCTCAGGGCAAGAACTATGGCTACACCTTC	CAWRARPQGKNYGYTF
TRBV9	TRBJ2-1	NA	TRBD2	TGTGCCAGCAGCGTATCCCATGGGGGAGGGCCATTCTACAATGAGCAGTTCTTC	CASSVSHGGGPFYNEQFF
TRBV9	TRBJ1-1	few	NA	TGTGCCAGCAGCGTATCTTCGAACACTGAAGCTTTCTTT	CASSVSSNTEAFF
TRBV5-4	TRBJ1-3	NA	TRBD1	TGTGCCAGCAGCTTGGCCCCCGGACAGGGCGGTGGAAACACCATATATTTT	CASSLAPGQGGGNTIYF
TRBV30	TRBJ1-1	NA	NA	TGTGCCTGGGGCCCATCCTCAGGGGAAGCTTTCTTT	CAWGPSSGEAFF